Below, 15 T cell receptor beta chains from the same sample are listed, as sequenced in a study of shared clonotypes between healthy human individuals. Clones were sequenced by immunoSEQ multiplex PCR, and TCRdb holds only the in-frame ones, with some missing. This sample has millions of clones, with about 95% found just once. Terminally differentiated effector memory CD45RA+ cells were excluded from the naive CD8 cells, which were CD45RO-negative and positively selected for CCR7. Sequencing used naive CD8+ T cells sorted from blood. The receptor set was obtained from a man between 18 and 29 years old in good health.

Only one count was recorded for this clone. The rearrangement uses TRBV10-3 and TRBJ1-3; 9 nucleotides match TRBD1. The trim removed 8 bases at V and 8 bases at J, leaving 7 bases unmatched. The CDR3 runs 13 residues. Germline V CDR1 and CDR2: ENHRY, SYGVKD. This CDR3 reads CAIGMGQGYTIYF. The CDR3 bases are TGTGCCATCGGCATGGGACAGGGTTACACCATATATTTT.

The chain joins TRBV2 to TRBJ2-3; 14 positions agree with TRBD2. The CDR3 has 16 amino acids. Germline-derived CDR1 and CDR2 are SNHLY and FYNNEI. Trimming cost V 6 bases and J 2 bases; bases outside gene matches: 4. CDR3 sequence (DNA): TGTGCCAGCAGAAGACTAGCGGGGGGGATCACAGATACGCAGTATTTT. This translates into CASRRLAGGITDTQYF.

This sequence joins TRBV11-3 and TRBJ2-3; 11 positions agree with TRBD2. This CDR3 region has 16 residues. V lost 3 bases, J lost 1 base, and 3 bases stayed unmatched. Germline-derived CDR1 and CDR2 are SGHNT and YENEEA. The CDR3 coding sequence is TGTGCCAGCAGCTTGGGGGGACTAGCGGGCACAGATACGCAGTATTTT. Translated: CASSLGGLAGTDTQYF.

The table lists this clone with a count of one. J is TRBJ2-7 and V is TRBV28, with 8 bases fitting TRBD1. The germline CDR1 and CDR2 sequences are MDHEN and SYDVKM. The CDR3 totals 16 residues. Trimming cost V 6 bases and J 3 bases; bases outside gene matches: 13. The CDR3 reads CASSPSTGELGYEQYF. The CDR3 DNA sequence: TGTGCCAGCAGCCCCTCGACAGGGGAGTTGGGCTACGAGCAGTACTTC. Variable domain in full (rest from reference TRBV28 and TRBJ2-7): DVKVTQSSRYLVKRTGEKVFLECVQDMDHENMFWYRQDPGLGLRLIYFSYDVKMKEKGDIPEGYSVSREKKERFSLILESASTNQTSMYLCASSPSTGELGYEQYFGPGTRLTVT.

This chain uses TRBV4-1 with TRBJ2-7; 7 positions match TRBD1. This CDR3 region has 17 residues. The V segment lost 2 bases and the J segment 5 bases; nucleotides outside the gene matches: 15. Germline V gene lookup returns CDR1 MGHRA and CDR2 YSYEKL. CDR3 amino acids: CASSQQGVPGSFDEQYF. As DNA, the CDR3 is TGCGCCAGCAGCCAACAGGGGGTACCCGGCAGTTTTGACGAGCAGTACTTC.

The V gene is TRBV5-1, the J gene TRBJ2-5; D is perhaps TRBD2 (6 bases). The CDR3 covers 15 residues. The germline V gene encodes CDR1 SGHRS and CDR2 YFSETQ. The ends were cut back, 2 bases at V and 1 base at J, with 12 bases in the middle. The CDR3 is CASSLRGGTQETQYF. The CDR3 DNA reads as TGCGCCAGCAGCTTAAGGGGAGGTACCCAAGAGACCCAGTACTTC.

This clone has only one observation. The CDR3 DNA follows: TGCGCCAGCAGCCAAAGACCAGGGTTGTTCACTGAAGCTTTCTTT. Protein sequence: CASSQRPGLFTEAFF. This rearrangement joins TRBV4-1 to TRBJ1-1, with a tentative D call TRBD1 (5 bases). This CDR3 region has 15 residues. V lost 2 bases, J lost 4 bases, and 14 bases lay in between. CDR1 is MGHRA, CDR2 YSYEKL, per germline.

This chain joins TRBV15 and TRBJ2-4, with 12 bases aligning to TRBD2. The CDR3 contains 15 residues. V lost 4 bases and J lost 11; bases outside the gene matches: 9. The germline V gene encodes CDR1 LNHNV and CDR2 YYDKDF (reference sequence). The CDR3 spells CATSNRTWTSGVQYF. In DNA form, the CDR3 reads TGTGCCACCAGCAATCGGACGTGGACTAGCGGGGTTCAGTACTTC.

The chain couples TRBV19 to TRBJ2-3; unclear D gene. The ends were cut back, 0 bases at V and 0 bases at J, with 4 bases in the middle. The CDR3 totals 14 residues. From germline, CDR1 is LNHDA and CDR2 SQIVND (reference sequence). CDR3 in amino acids: CASSIDQSTDTQYF. In DNA form, the CDR3 reads TGTGCCAGTAGTATAGACCAGAGCACAGATACGCAGTATTTT. Variable domain in full (rest from reference TRBV19 and TRBJ2-3): DGGITQSPKYLFRKEGQNVTLSCEQNLNHDAMYWYRQDPGQGLRLIYYSQIVNDFQKGDIAEGYSVSREKKESFPLTVTSAQKNPTAFYLCASSIDQSTDTQYFGPGTRLTVL.

The chain employs TRBV2 and TRBJ2-7; TRBD2 aligns across 8 bases. Germline V CDR1 and CDR2: SNHLY, FYNNEI. This CDR3 has 15 amino acids. V shed 9 bases and J 5 bases; nucleotides not matched to a gene: 15. The CDR3 coding sequence is TGTGCCAGTGGGGGGCTCGGCGGGAGGCTCGACGAGCAGTACTTC. Protein product: CASGGLGGRLDEQYF.

The CDR3 spells CASSSRTSGVYEQYF. Here the CDR3 DNA reads TGTGCCAGCAGCTCAAGGACTAGCGGGGTCTACGAGCAGTACTTC. The V call is TRBV13, the J call TRBJ2-7, with 12 nucleotides matching TRBD2. Germline assignment: CDR1 PRHDT and CDR2 FYEKMQ (reference sequence). V shed 4 bases, J shed 3 bases, and the junction held 4 bases outside the gene matches. The CDR3 spans 15 residues.

J is TRBJ1-6 and V is TRBV4-3, with TRBD1 as a possible D gene (5 bases). This CDR3 region has 15 residues. Germline CDR1 LGHNA, CDR2 YSLEER. The V and J ends lost 7 bases and 6 bases respectively, with 16 bases between them. CDR3 in DNA: TGCGCCAGCACTCCCTCGGTGGGGACTAATTCACCCCTCCACTTT. Amino acids: CASTPSVGTNSPLHF.

This clone has more than one count but fewer than ten. The J gene is TRBJ1-6, the V gene TRBV6-4; no clear D gene. The germline V gene encodes CDR1 MRHNA and CDR2 SNTAGT. The CDR3 is 13 amino acids. V lost 2 bases, J lost 4 bases, and 3 bases lay in between. The CDR3 reads CASSDEYNSPLHF. In DNA, the CDR3 is TGTGCCAGCAGTGACGAGTATAATTCACCCCTCCACTTT.

The chain is built from TRBV2 and TRBJ1-2; D not certain. The CDR3 extends over 12 amino acids. Germline lookup yields CDR1 SNHLY and CDR2 FYNNEI. CDR3 region: CGRMEANYGYTF. The CDR3 DNA reads TGTGGCAGAATGGAGGCTAACTATGGCTACACCTTC.

The rearrangement joins TRBV5-1 to TRBJ2-7; TRBD2 agrees at 8 bases. The CDR3 has 15 amino acids. CDR1 is SGHRS and CDR2 is YFSETQ in the germline V gene. The V and J ends lost 3 bases and 0 bases, in that order; junction bases with no gene match: 5. This chain's CDR3 is CASSWTGGSSYEQYF. The CDR3 DNA reads TGCGCCAGCAGCTGGACGGGGGGGAGCTCCTACGAGCAGTACTTC.